This T cell receptor beta chain appears in the sequencing data of a study of CD8+CD57+ T cells in acquired aplastic anemia. Study-level results: Researchers reported that CD8+ Simpson's diversity was not significantly different in patients versus controls. Patients and controls were found to share 25 to 35 CD8+ CDR3 sequences.

As regards this clonotype: Antigen: not known.

Patients chosen for sequencing had CD8+CD57+ cells that had expanded, as shown by flow cytometry. Severe acquired aplastic anemia was the diagnosis recorded for all patients. The template used for profiling TCR beta VDJ and CDR3 was genomic DNA. TCRdb reprocessed the reads via MiXCR and lists one record per CDR3 protein. The data contain some 120,000 distinct CDR3 sequences, 50% to 70% of them seen just once; the ten biggest clones take up around 29%. The clonotype was recovered from a human donor with aplastic anemia. Material: sorted CD4+, CD8+, or CD8+CD57+ T cells (not recorded which) from PBMCs.

CDR3 protein: CSVVRGSRGEQYF. CDR3 DNA: TGCAGCGTTGTCAGGGGGTCCCGCGGCGAGCAGTACTTC. The V gene is TRBV29-1, the J gene TRBJ2-7; the match to TRBD1 covers 7 bases. This CDR3 spans 13 amino acids. Trimming removed 4 bases from V and 6 bases from J; junction bases left unmatched: 9. The germline CDR1 and CDR2 sequences are SQVTM and ANQGSEA.